The present entry profiles one TCR beta chain with its context. This clonotype was seen only a few times. It lacks a known antigen. Base qualities are not at hand, and no much larger clone is one base apart. All donors were healthy Caucasians. Three pairs of female monozygotic twins, all aged about 18 to 30 years, were included in the twin cohort. Peripheral blood mononuclear cells were the source from which RNA for the TCR libraries was isolated. The data belong to a study of identical twins (dated by TCRdb to the mid-2010s). Regarding the complete study: To test whether fetal clonotypes persist, the study used deep sequencing on TCR alpha and beta repertoires from monozygotic twins, unrelated adults of various ages, and cord blood. Replicate twin experiments were performed at different times using different library preparation protocols to rule out contamination.

There are 16 amino acids in the CDR3, from cysteine to phenylalanine inclusive. The only DNA kept is the CDR3, 48 bases in frame from the first base. Reading the germline V gene gives CDR1 SNHLY and CDR2 FYNNEI. V is trimmed back by 4 bases and J by 5 bases, and the junction contains 9 bases that no gene match accounts for. Preparation of the library involved 5' RACE. TCRdb shows the sequencer as Illumina HiSeq 2000. A universal primer binding site was added through template switching, and the final cDNA carried a unique molecular identifier so that TCR cDNA molecules could be counted accurately. Specific primers in the conserved constant-segment region were used to synthesize first-strand cDNA for the TCR alpha and beta chains. To control for contamination, each cDNA library was double barcoded with a SMART-Mk sample barcode plus Illumina barcodes. Two successive PCR steps introduced TruSeq adapter sequences along with Illumina sample barcodes. TCR alpha and beta cDNA libraries were sequenced on the Illumina HiSeq platform with custom primers. On the authors' methods: Unique molecular identifiers were extracted from raw reads with MiGEC, and CDR3 positions were determined with MiXCR. For each individual, recombination models were inferred using an EM algorithm with the repgenHMM and IGoR tools. Shared clonotypes were analyzed with the tcR package in R, and sharing was normalized by the product of cloneset sizes. Out-of-frame nonproductive sequences were analyzed to study raw recombination free of thymic and clonal selection effects. Through fastp at Q25 and MiXCR, TCRdb rebuilt clones from the public reads, retaining in-frame beta chains. Rows matching on CDR3 protein sequence are summarized as one entry with the most common DNA and genes. The V and J calls follow TCRdb's processing rather than the paper's. For this sample the table gives some 560,000 distinct CDR3 sequences, of which around 9.6% were detected only once. The top ten clonotypes cover around 3% of the sample.

What the authors observed across the whole study: Invariant T cells such as MAIT and iNKT could partly confound zero-insertion analyses, although diverse VJ usage argued against such confounding for most clonotypes. Compared with coincidental sharing between unrelated individuals, out-of-frame TCR alpha sequences shared between twins had an excess of sequences with low generation probability. Out-of-frame TCR alpha sharing in monozygotic twins was systematically underestimated by recombination models, whereas sharing between unrelated individuals was in agreement with the recombination models. Abundant cord blood beta clonotypes had fewer insertions, young adult naive repertoires showed a similar but weaker trend, and memory repertoires showed no such trend. Because the same donors could not be followed over many years, the conclusions relied on cross-sectional statistical analysis. In beta out-of-frame sequences, excess twin sharing was weaker, because having fewer shared sequences lowered the signal-to-noise ratio.

This sample was also put to use in a study of yellow fever vaccine responses in identical twins. The second investigation adds: According to the authors, in identical twins the way T cells responded to vaccination appeared partly convergent and partly personalized. Focusing on identical twins, the study followed the T cell clones that responded to the vaccine, and did so with precision.

The sequence is built from TRBV2 and TRBJ2-2; TRBD1 aligns with 8 central bases. Source material: PBMCs. The clonotype originates from a woman aged 18-35 years in good health. The CDR3 region reads CASSGLERTGTGELFF. The sequence in DNA is TGTGCCAGCAGTGGGCTTGAAAGGACAGGGACCGGGGAGCTGTTTTTT.